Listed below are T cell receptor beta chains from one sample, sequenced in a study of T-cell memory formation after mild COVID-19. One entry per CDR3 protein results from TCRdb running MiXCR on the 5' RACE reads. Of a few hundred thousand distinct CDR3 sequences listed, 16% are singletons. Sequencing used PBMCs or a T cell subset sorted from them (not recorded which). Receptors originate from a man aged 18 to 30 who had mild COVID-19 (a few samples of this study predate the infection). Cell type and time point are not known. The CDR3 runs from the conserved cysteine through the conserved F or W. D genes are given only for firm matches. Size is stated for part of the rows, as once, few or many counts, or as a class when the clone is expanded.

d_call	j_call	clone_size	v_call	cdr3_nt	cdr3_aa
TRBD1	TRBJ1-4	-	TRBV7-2	TGTGCCAGCAGCCCCGACAGGGGAGGTTGGGAAAAACTGTTTTTT	CASSPDRGGWEKLFF
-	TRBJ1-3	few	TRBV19	TGTGCCAGTAGTGTGACCCGCTCTGGAAACACCATATATTTT	CASSVTRSGNTIYF
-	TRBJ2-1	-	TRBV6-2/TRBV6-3	TGTGCCAGCAGACGACGGGACTCTCGACGAGGTGGCAATGAGCAGTTCTTC	CASRRRDSRRGGNEQFF
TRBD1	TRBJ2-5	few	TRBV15	TGTGCCACCAGCACCTTCTACAGGGGAGAGCAAGAGACCCAGTACTTC	CATSTFYRGEQETQYF
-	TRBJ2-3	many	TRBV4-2	TGTGCCAGCAGCCAAGATAGGCTAGCGTCAGATACGCAGTATTTT	CASSQDRLASDTQYF
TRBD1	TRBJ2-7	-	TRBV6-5	TGTGCCAGCAGTAAATCCGGGACAGGGGGTATTTCCTACGAGCAGTACTTC	CASSKSGTGGISYEQYF
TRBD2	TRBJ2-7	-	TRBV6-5	TGTGCCAGCAGTTACTTCGGGACTACCTCCTACGAGCAGTACTTC	CASSYFGTTSYEQYF
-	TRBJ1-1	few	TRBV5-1	TGCGCCAGCAGCTCTCCAAAACAAGGGGAAGTTTTCTTT	CASSSPKQGEVFF
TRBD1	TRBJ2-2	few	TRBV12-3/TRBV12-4	TGTGCCAGCAGCCGATCGACAGGGGGCCACGGGGAGCTGTTTTTT	CASSRSTGGHGELFF
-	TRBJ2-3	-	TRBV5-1	TGCGCCAGCAATCAGGGGATGAACACAGATACGCAGTATTTT	CASNQGMNTDTQYF
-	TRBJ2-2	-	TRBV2	TGTGCCAGCAGTGAAGCGCAGGGTCTGACCGGGGAGCTGTTTTTT	CASSEAQGLTGELFF
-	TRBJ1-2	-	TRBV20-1	TGCAGTGCCGCCGGCACAGGGCGGGCCTATGGCTACACCTTC	CSAAGTGRAYGYTF
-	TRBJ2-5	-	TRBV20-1	TGCAGTGCTAGAGATCGAGGAAGGGAAGAGACCCAGTACTTC	CSARDRGREETQYF
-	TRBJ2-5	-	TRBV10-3	TGTGCCATCAGTGAGAGGGTCGGGCAGGGTGGAGAGACCCAGTACTTC	CAISERVGQGGETQYF
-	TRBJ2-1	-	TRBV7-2	TGTGCCAGCAGCCCCCGGACGGAGACCAATGAGCAGTTCTTC	CASSPRTETNEQFF
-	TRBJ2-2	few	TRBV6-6	TGTGCCAGCAGTCCTAAAAACACCGGGGAGCTGTTTTTT	CASSPKNTGELFF
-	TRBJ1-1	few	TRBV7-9	TGTGCCAGCAGCAGCCAGGGACTGAGCACTGAAGCTTTCTTT	CASSSQGLSTEAFF
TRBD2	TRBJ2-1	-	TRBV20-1	TGCAGTGCTAGAGGTCTAGCGGGGATCAATGAGCAGTTCTTC	CSARGLAGINEQFF
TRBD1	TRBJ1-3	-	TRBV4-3	TGCGCCAGCAGCCAAGATGTTCTACAGGGGGCGTTAGGAAACACCATATATTTT	CASSQDVLQGALGNTIYF
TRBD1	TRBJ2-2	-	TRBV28	TGTGCCAGCAGCACATACCACGGACAGGTGACCGGGGAGCTGTTTTTT	CASSTYHGQVTGELFF
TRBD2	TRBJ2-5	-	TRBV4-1	TGCGCCAGCAGCCAAGTAGGACTAGCGGGGGTTGTCCAAGAGACCCAGTACTTC	CASSQVGLAGVVQETQYF
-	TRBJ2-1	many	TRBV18	TGTGCCAGCTCACCAGGGGCCAGCTCCTACAATGAGCAGTTCTTC	CASSPGASSYNEQFF
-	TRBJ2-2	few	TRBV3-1	TGTGCCAGCAGCCAAGAGTGGGAGAACACCGGGGAGCTGTTTTTT	CASSQEWENTGELFF
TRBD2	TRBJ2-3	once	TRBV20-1	TGCAGTGCTAGAGATGCGGGGCGGGGGAGCACAGATACGCAGTATTTT	CSARDAGRGSTDTQYF
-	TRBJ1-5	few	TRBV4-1	TGCGCCAGCAGCCAAGGGGGACCTCAGCATTTT	CASSQGGPQHF
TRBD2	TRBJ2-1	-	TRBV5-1	TGCGCCAGCAGCTTGGTCTCCAGCGGGGCCTACAATGAGCAGTTCTTC	CASSLVSSGAYNEQFF
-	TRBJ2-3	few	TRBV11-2	TGTGCCAGCAGCTTAGGTTTTTGGGGACAACCGGGCACAGATACGCAGTATTTT	CASSLGFWGQPGTDTQYF
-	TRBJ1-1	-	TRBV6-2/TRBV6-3	TGTGCCAGCAGCTTCCTGTCTCGGAGCACTGAAGCTTTCTTT	CASSFLSRSTEAFF
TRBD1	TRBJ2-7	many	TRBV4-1	TGCGCCAGCAGCCTCGGGACAGTCTCCTACGAGCAGTACTTC	CASSLGTVSYEQYF
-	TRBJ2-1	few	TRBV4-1	TGCGCCAGCAGCCAAGACTTCCTCTGGGCCAATGAGCAGTTCTTC	CASSQDFLWANEQFF
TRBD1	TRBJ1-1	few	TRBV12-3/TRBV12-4	TGTGCCAGCAGTTTTCTGGAGGGGGCTACTGAAGCTTTCTTT	CASSFLEGATEAFF
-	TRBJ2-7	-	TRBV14	TGTGCCAGCAGCCAAGATGAAACCCCTTACGAGCAGTACTTC	CASSQDETPYEQYF
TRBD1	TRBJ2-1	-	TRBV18	TGTGCCAGCTCACTCCGGACAGGGGGCGACTACAATGAGCAGTTCTTC	CASSLRTGGDYNEQFF
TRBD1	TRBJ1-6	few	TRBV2	TGTGCCAGCAGTGAAGCAACCGACAGGGATAATTCACCCCTCCACTTT	CASSEATDRDNSPLHF
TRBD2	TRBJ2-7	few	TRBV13	TGTGCCAGCAGCTATGGACTAGCGGGGGGCCTTACAAACGGGGAGCAGTACTTC	CASSYGLAGGLTNGEQYF
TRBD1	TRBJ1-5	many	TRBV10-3	TGTGCCATCAGTGAGTCCGGAGACAGGGTAAATCAGCCCCAGCATTTT	CAISESGDRVNQPQHF
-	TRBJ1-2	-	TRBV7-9	TGTGCCAGCAGCGGGAGGGGACATTATGGCTACACCTTC	CASSGRGHYGYTF
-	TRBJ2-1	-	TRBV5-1	TGCGCCAGCAGCTTGGGGGGGTGGAACAATGAGCAGTTCTTC	CASSLGGWNNEQFF
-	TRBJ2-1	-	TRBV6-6	TGTGCCAGCAGAACAGGGTTCAATGAGCAGTTCTTC	CASRTGFNEQFF
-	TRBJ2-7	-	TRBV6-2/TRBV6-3	TGTGCCAGCAGTTACTCGGCGAGCTCCTCCTACGAGCAGTACTTC	CASSYSASSSYEQYF
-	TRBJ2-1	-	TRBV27	TGTGCCAGCAGTGCTCAAATGTTCAATGAGCAGTTCTTC	CASSAQMFNEQFF
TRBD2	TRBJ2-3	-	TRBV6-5	TGTGCCAGCAGTGATCTAGCGGGGGCGGAAGATACGCAGTATTTT	CASSDLAGAEDTQYF
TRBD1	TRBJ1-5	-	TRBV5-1	TGCGCCAGCAGCTTGCAGGGGGCGACCAATCAGCCCCAGCATTTT	CASSLQGATNQPQHF
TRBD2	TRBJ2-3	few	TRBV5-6	TGTGCCAGCAGCTTGGCCCTCGGGACTACTACAGATACGCAGTATTTT	CASSLALGTTTDTQYF
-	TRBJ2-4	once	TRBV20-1	TGCAGTGCTCCCCGAGGTGGGGCCAAAAACATTCAGTACTTC	CSAPRGGAKNIQYF
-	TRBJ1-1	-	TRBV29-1	TGCAGCGTCCGGACTTTATTGAACACTGAAGCTTTCTTT	CSVRTLLNTEAFF